This TCR beta chain was identified in a study of cytomegalovirus exposure and HLA in healthy donors. Notes on the study in general: A subsequent analysis found that TCR clusters from the first cohort also tended to co-occur in the 90 to 150 validation repertoires, with approximately 95% of cluster scores above 0. Many donors shared some public TCRs, even though most TCR sequences were rare. Cytomegalovirus status was reportedly diagnosed by the classifier with high sensitivity and specificity.

The table came from immunoSEQ multiplex PCR; TCRdb's copy has only in-frame clones and leaves some out. Of fewer than 250,000 clones in the sample, around nine tenths are singletons; the top ten hold around 2.6%. These donors were members of the roughly 120-subject validation cohort, a group separate from the approximately 670-subject first cohort. Note on this clone: Its antigen remains unknown.

Source material: PBMCs. The receptor comes from a young man in good health and CMV-seronegative.

CDR3 amino acids: CASSEYRADNTGELFF. The CDR3, as DNA: TGTGCCAGCAGCGAGTACAGGGCTGATAACACCGGGGAGCTGTTTTTT. The V and J genes are TRBV2 and TRBJ2-2, with D perhaps matching TRBD1 (6 bases). Germline-derived CDR1 and CDR2 are SNHLY and FYNNEI. The length of the CDR3 is 16 residues. V dropped 6 bases and J dropped 2 bases, with 16 bases sitting between them.